These T cell receptor beta chains were read from a single sample in a study of cytomegalovirus exposure and HLA in healthy donors. Clones were sequenced by immunoSEQ multiplex PCR, and TCRdb holds only the in-frame ones, with some missing. This sample carries 150,000 to 200,000 clones, approximately 81% of them seen once, and the ten largest clones take roughly 10%. The sequenced material came from PBMCs. The receptors come from a man aged 30 to 39 in good health and CMV-seropositive. CDR3s include the opening cysteine and the closing phenylalanine or tryptophan. D genes are given only for firm matches. The listing skips clone size in some rows; elsewhere it reads once, few, many or a size class.

CDR3nt: TGTGCCAGCTCACTTTACTCGACTAGCGGGAGTCGCGGAGAGACCCAGTACTTC; CDR3aa: CASSLYSTSGSRGETQYF; d_gene: TRBD2; v_gene: TRBV18; j_gene: TRBJ2-5; abundance: NA
CDR3nt: TGTGCCAGCAGATTAACAGCTTCCTACGAGCAGTACTTC; CDR3aa: CASRLTASYEQYF; d_gene: NA; v_gene: TRBV6-5; j_gene: TRBJ2-7; abundance: once
CDR3nt: TGTGCCAGCAGCTCCGGGGAGACCCAGTACTTC; CDR3aa: CASSSGETQYF; d_gene: NA; v_gene: TRBV14; j_gene: TRBJ2-5; abundance: NA
CDR3nt: TGTGCCAGCAGCCCCCACCCTCAGGGGGAGCAGTACTTC; CDR3aa: CASSPHPQGEQYF; d_gene: NA; v_gene: TRBV7-3; j_gene: TRBJ2-7; abundance: NA
CDR3nt: TGTGCCAGCAGTGAAGGACTAGCGGGGAAGTACGAGCAGTACTTC; CDR3aa: CASSEGLAGKYEQYF; d_gene: TRBD2; v_gene: TRBV25-1; j_gene: TRBJ2-7; abundance: once
CDR3nt: TGTGCCAGCAGGCGTACAGGGGCAGATACGCAGTATTTT; CDR3aa: CASRRTGADTQYF; d_gene: TRBD1; v_gene: TRBV27; j_gene: TRBJ2-3; abundance: NA
CDR3nt: TGTGCCACCACACAGGGATTCTACGAGCAGTACTTC; CDR3aa: CATTQGFYEQYF; d_gene: NA; v_gene: TRBV19; j_gene: TRBJ2-7; abundance: NA
CDR3nt: TGTGCCAGCACCCAGGCGGGGGGCCCCTCTGGGGCCAACGTCCTGACTTTC; CDR3aa: CASTQAGGPSGANVLTF; d_gene: TRBD2; v_gene: TRBV11-1; j_gene: TRBJ2-6; abundance: NA
CDR3nt: TGTGCCAGCAGTTTTGTGGGACAGACCTACGAGCAGTACTTC; CDR3aa: CASSFVGQTYEQYF; d_gene: TRBD1; v_gene: TRBV28; j_gene: TRBJ2-7; abundance: NA
CDR3nt: TGTGCCAGCTCACTCGGACTAGCCCCTATCGATACGCAGTATTTT; CDR3aa: CASSLGLAPIDTQYF; d_gene: TRBD2; v_gene: TRBV18; j_gene: TRBJ2-3; abundance: NA
CDR3nt: TGTGCCAGCAGCCGCTTGGGGGGAGTCGGCAATGAGCAGTTCTTC; CDR3aa: CASSRLGGVGNEQFF; d_gene: NA; v_gene: TRBV7-3; j_gene: TRBJ2-1; abundance: many
CDR3nt: TGTGCCAGCAGGTGGGGGCGGATCACTTCGGAGACCCAGTACTTC; CDR3aa: CASRWGRITSETQYF; d_gene: NA; v_gene: TRBV2; j_gene: TRBJ2-5; abundance: NA
CDR3nt: TGTGCCATCAGTGACCCAGACGAGCAGTACTTC; CDR3aa: CAISDPDEQYF; d_gene: NA; v_gene: TRBV10-3; j_gene: TRBJ2-7; abundance: NA
CDR3nt: TGTGCCAGCAGTGAAATGCACAGGGAAGAGACCCAGTACTTC; CDR3aa: CASSEMHREETQYF; d_gene: NA; v_gene: TRBV2; j_gene: TRBJ2-5; abundance: once
CDR3nt: TGTGCCAGCAGTTTATCCCCAGGGTGGCAGCCCCAGCATTTT; CDR3aa: CASSLSPGWQPQHF; d_gene: NA; v_gene: TRBV27; j_gene: TRBJ1-5; abundance: NA
CDR3nt: TGTGCCAGCAGTTTGCAACAGGGGGCGCGAGGCTACACCTTC; CDR3aa: CASSLQQGARGYTF; d_gene: TRBD1; v_gene: TRBV28; j_gene: TRBJ1-2; abundance: few
CDR3nt: TGTGCCAGCAGCCTCAGGGTTGGGGACACTGAAGCTTTCTTT; CDR3aa: CASSLRVGDTEAFF; d_gene: NA; v_gene: TRBV7-6; j_gene: TRBJ1-1; abundance: NA
CDR3nt: TGTGCCAGCAGCCCTCAACCGGGTCAGCCCCAGCATTTT; CDR3aa: CASSPQPGQPQHF; d_gene: NA; v_gene: TRBV9; j_gene: TRBJ1-5; abundance: NA
CDR3nt: TGTGCCAGCAGTTTATGGGGGAGCTCCTATAATTCACCCCTCCACTTT; CDR3aa: CASSLWGSSYNSPLHF; d_gene: NA; v_gene: TRBV28; j_gene: TRBJ1-6; abundance: NA
CDR3nt: TGTGCTAGCAGCTTATCGGCGACAGGTCTCTACGAGCAGTACTTC; CDR3aa: CASSLSATGLYEQYF; d_gene: NA; v_gene: TRBV7-7; j_gene: TRBJ2-7; abundance: NA
CDR3nt: TGTGCCAGCAGCTTTGTGGGACTAGCCTACACAGATACGCAGTATTTT; CDR3aa: CASSFVGLAYTDTQYF; d_gene: TRBD2; v_gene: TRBV13; j_gene: TRBJ2-3; abundance: NA
CDR3nt: TGCGCCAGCAGCCATGCCCGTCCGGGACAGGTGGGGAACTATGGCTACACCTTC; CDR3aa: CASSHARPGQVGNYGYTF; d_gene: TRBD1; v_gene: TRBV5-1; j_gene: TRBJ1-2; abundance: NA
CDR3nt: TGTGCCAGCAGTGAGGAGGGTAGGCAGTTCTTC; CDR3aa: CASSEEGRQFF; d_gene: NA; v_gene: TRBV2; j_gene: TRBJ2-1; abundance: NA